This passage covers 28 T cell receptor beta chains from one sample sequenced in a study of prognosis after radiotherapy for stage I lung cancer. Amplification of the TCR beta CDR3 (from genomic DNA) was done by two-round multiplex PCR. It was primers specific to each TRBV and TRBJ gene that first-round PCR used. TCRdb ran MiXCR on the multiplex PCR reads and lists one entry per CDR3 protein. In the table there are some 60,000 distinct CDR3 sequences, 26% of which are singletons. The source material was PBMCs, sampled before or after stereotactic body radiation therapy (not recorded which). These receptors originate from a donor over 45 with non-small cell lung cancer.

This clonotype was picked up many times. This chain joins TRBV5-1 and TRBJ1-1; D is possibly TRBD1 (6 bases). Trimming took off 0 bases at V and 7 bases at J, with 10 bases between the two ends. The CDR3 runs to 13 residues. CDR1 and CDR2 from the germline V gene are SGHRS and YFSETQ. For the CDR3, the DNA is TGCGCCAGCAGCTTGGACAGGGTAAATGAAGCTTTCTTT. It specifies CASSLDRVNEAFF.

Many counts were recorded for this clonotype. The V call is TRBV5-1, the J call TRBJ1-4; TRBD1 agrees at 10 bases. CDR1 and CDR2 (germline): SGHRS, YFSETQ. V dropped 3 bases and J dropped 11; count of bases not matched to a gene: 7. The CDR3 is made up of 14 amino acids. This CDR3 is CASSSTGGAGKLFF. In nucleotides, the CDR3 is TGCGCCAGCAGCTCGACAGGGGGCGCGGGGAAACTGTTTTTT.

For this clonotype: Germline and junction disagree at one end, which may indicate a read error. The chain uses TRBV6-1 and TRBJ2-1, with 9 nucleotides matching TRBD1. Germline assignment: CDR1 MNHNS and CDR2 SASEGT. The CDR3 runs 13 residues. CDR3 DNA sequence: TGTGCCAGCAGCGAAGCCCTACAGGGGGCTCCGTTCTTC. Its protein product is CASSEALQGAPFF.

This clonotype was recorded at least ten times. A read error may account for a junction end that differs from germline. The J gene is TRBJ2-5, the V gene TRBV5-4, with 7 bases lining up with TRBD1. CDR1 is SGHNT and CDR2 is YYREEE in the germline V gene (reference sequence). This CDR3 is built from 13 residues. CDR3 DNA sequence: TGCGCCAGCAGCTTACAGGGGCAAGAGACCCAGTACTTC. Translated: CASSLQGQETQYF. Filled out from reference TRBV5-4 and TRBJ2-5, the complete variable domain reads ETGVTQSPTHLIKTRGQQVTLRCSSQSGHNTVSWYQQALGQGPQFIFQYYREEENGRGNFPPRFSGLQFPNYSSELNVNALELDDSALYLCASSLQGQETQYFGPGTRLLVL.

This clonotype was counted at least ten times. V gene TRBV3-1 combines with J gene TRBJ1-2, with 10 positions matching TRBD1. This CDR3 is 14 amino acids long. Trimming took 3 bases from V and 4 from J; bases not matched to a gene: 2. Germline values: CDR1 LGHDT, CDR2 YNNKEL (reference sequence). CDR3 in amino acids: CASSQTGGAYGYTF. DNA for the CDR3: TGTGCCAGCAGCCAGACAGGGGGCGCCTATGGCTACACCTTC.

This clonotype was counted ten times or more. The chain uses TRBV24-1 and TRBJ1-1; tentative D call: TRBD1 (6 bases). Germline assignment: CDR1 KGHDR and CDR2 SFDVKD. This CDR3 has 14 amino acids. The V and J ends lost 2 bases and 3 bases respectively, with 9 bases between them. The DNA of the CDR3 is TGTGCCACCAGTGATTCGAACAGGGACACTGAAGCTTTCTTT. Translating it yields CATSDSNRDTEAFF.

Many counts were recorded for this clonotype. The chain employs TRBV24-1 and TRBJ1-1; no clear D gene. From germline, CDR1 is KGHDR and CDR2 SFDVKD. Trimming stripped 7 bases from V and 3 bases from J, with 14 bases between. The CDR3 has 14 residues. The CDR3 region has the DNA TGTGCCACCAGAAAAACGGGGAGGGACACTGAAGCTTTCTTT. Its protein product is CATRKTGRDTEAFF.

As concerns this clonotype: Possible read error: a much larger clone is one base away. The rearrangement uses TRBV3-1 and TRBJ2-4, with a tentative D call TRBD1 (5 bases). Per germline, CDR1 LGHDT and CDR2 YNNKEL (reference sequence). The CDR3 consists of 15 residues. CDR3 protein: CDSSQEQVGKNIQYF. The CDR3 coding sequence is TGTGACAGCAGCCAAGAACAGGTAGGCAAAAACATTCAGTACTTC.

This clonotype was observed at least ten times. The genes are TRBV7-2 and TRBJ2-3; possible D gene TRBD1, 6 bases. Trimming left V 8 bases short and J 0 bases short, with 12 bases between. Germline V lookup: CDR1 SGHTA, CDR2 FQGNSA. The CDR3 is 14 amino acids. CDR3 residues: CASAPGQSTDTQYF. The CDR3 region has the DNA TGTGCCAGCGCCCCGGGACAAAGCACAGATACGCAGTATTTT. Full variable domain (outside the CDR3, taken from reference TRBV7-2 and TRBJ2-3): GAGVSQSPSNKVTEKGKDVELRCDPISGHTALYWYRQSLGQGLEFLIYFQGNSAPDKSGLPSDRFSAERTGGSVSTLTIQRTQQEDSAVYLCASAPGQSTDTQYFGPGTRLTVL.

This clonotype occurred many times. The chain links TRBV28 to TRBJ1-1; 11 positions agree with TRBD1. This CDR3 spans 17 amino acids. With V trimmed by 7 bases and J by 5 bases, 15 bases remained unmatched. The germline V gene encodes CDR1 MDHEN and CDR2 SYDVKM. CDR3 sequence reads: CASNVLGQGGRGTEAFF. As DNA, the CDR3 is TGTGCCAGCAACGTACTGGGACAGGGGGGGAGGGGGACTGAAGCTTTCTTT.

The J gene is TRBJ1-2, the V gene TRBV20-1; weak D call: TRBD1 (5 bases). This CDR3 comprises 11 residues. Germline V gene data show CDR1 as DFQATT and CDR2 as SNEGSKA (reference sequence). V was pared by 6 bases and J by 6 bases, with 11 bases between. CDR3 sequence: CSAIRDHGYTF. In DNA, the CDR3 is TGCAGTGCAATCCGGGACCATGGCTACACCTTC.

Regarding this clonotype: The junction and the germline gene differ at one end; a read error may be behind it. This chain connects TRBV28 to TRBJ2-7, with 8 bases aligning to TRBD1. Looked up from germline, CDR1 is MDHEN and CDR2 is SYDVKM. This CDR3 has 15 amino acids. The CDR3 DNA reads TGTGCCTGCAGCTCACCGGGACAGGTGGCGTCCGAGCAGTACTTC. Translating it yields CACSSPGQVASEQYF.

This clonotype has ten or more counts. This sequence joins TRBV20-1 and TRBJ2-3, with D hard to call. V was clipped by 5 bases and J by 0 bases, with 15 bases between them. CDR1 and CDR2 from the germline V gene are DFQATT and SNEGSKA (reference sequence). The CDR3 has 15 residues. DNA for the CDR3: TGCAGTGCTCCCTTGGGCGGTACTAGCACAGATACGCAGTATTTT. Its translation is CSAPLGGTSTDTQYF.

The J gene is TRBJ2-3, the V gene TRBV3-1; 10 nucleotides agree with TRBD2. The V gene's germline CDR1 is LGHDT and CDR2 YNNKEL (reference sequence). The CDR3 runs to 23 residues. V shed 0 bases, J shed 1 base, and the junction held 22 bases outside the gene matches. CDR3 DNA sequence: TGTGCCAGCAGCCAAGAGCCCCCTAGCGGGGGAGCGGGGCTGCCCCTCGGCACAGATACGCAGTATTTT. This gives the protein CASSQEPPSGGAGLPLGTDTQYF.

This clonotype has a count of ten or more. The rearrangement uses TRBV6-1 and TRBJ1-2, with TRBD1 as a possible D gene (5 bases). V was shortened by 5 bases and J by 6 bases, with 16 bases between the two germline ends. Germline V gene data show CDR1 as MNHNS and CDR2 as SASEGT. The CDR3 is 14 residues long. CDR3 in amino acids: CASSKTGTTNGYTF. The CDR3 DNA reads TGTGCCAGCAGTAAGACCGGGACCACCAATGGCTACACCTTC.

This clonotype was picked up many times. The rearrangement joins TRBV27 to TRBJ1-4, with TRBD1 matching over 9 bases. Per the germline V gene, CDR1 is MNHEY and CDR2 is SMNVEV (reference sequence). The CDR3 extends over 14 amino acids. J was trimmed by 7 bases and V by 6 bases; bases with no gene match: 6. The DNA of the CDR3 is TGTGCCAGCAGACTACAGGGGGCTAGTGAAAAACTGTTTTTT. Its protein is CASRLQGASEKLFF.

Concerning this clonotype itself: A read error is the likely source, as a far larger clone sits one nucleotide away. The chain is built from TRBV6-5 and TRBJ2-3; D possibly uses TRBD1 or TRBD2 (6 bases each). Germline V lookup: CDR1 MNHEY, CDR2 SVGAGI. CDR3 size: 14 residues. The CDR3 nucleotides are TGTGCCAGCTGGGGGGCGGCGAGCACATATACGCAGTATTTT. It specifies CASWGAASTYTQYF.

The genes are TRBV5-4 and TRBJ2-6; no firm D call. V was trimmed by 0 bases and J by 0 bases, leaving 7 bases between them. Per germline, CDR1 SGHNT and CDR2 YYREEE (reference sequence). The CDR3 is made up of 16 amino acids. The CDR3 spells CASSLVTTSGANVLTF. The CDR3 DNA is TGTGCCAGCAGCTTGGTCACGACCTCTGGGGCCAACGTCCTGACTTTC.

Points on this clonotype: One base separates it from a far larger clone, so it is likely a read error. V and J are TRBV2 and TRBJ2-2; no definite D call. The V gene's germline CDR1 is SNHLY and CDR2 FYNNEI. The CDR3 is 13 residues long. V gave up 9 bases and J gave up 7 bases, with 15 bases separating them. The CDR3 is CARSPSGNGELFF. The CDR3 DNA reads TGTGCCAGAAGCCCGTCGGGCAACGGGGAGCTGTTTTTT.

Many counts were recorded for this clonotype. The chain carries TRBV28 and TRBJ1-4; D gene uncertain. The V gene lost 5 bases and the J gene lost 4 bases, with 8 bases spanning the gap. Germline CDR1 reads MDHEN; CDR2 reads SYDVKM. The CDR3 sequence is 13 residues long. CDR3 nucleotide sequence: TGTGCCAGCAGTCAGGCCGATAATGAAAAACTGTTTTTT. Amino acids: CASSQADNEKLFF.

This clonotype has at least ten counts. J is TRBJ1-6 and V is TRBV5-1, with 7 nucleotides matching TRBD1. Germline V lookup: CDR1 SGHRS, CDR2 YFSETQ. There are 16 residues in the CDR3. The J segment lost 3 bases and the V segment lost 1 base, leaving 4 bases of the junction unmatched. CDR3 bases: TGCGCCAGCAGCTTGACAGGGGTCCGCTATAATTCACCCCTCCACTTT. Translation gives CASSLTGVRYNSPLHF.

This clonotype has at least ten counts. The V gene is TRBV5-1, the J gene TRBJ2-7, with 9 bases fitting TRBD1. The trim removed 6 bases at V and 5 bases at J, leaving 12 bases unmatched. Germline CDR1 reads SGHRS; CDR2 reads YFSETQ. The CDR3 totals 15 residues. The CDR3 here is CASKLGGTGPDEQYF. The CDR3 region has the DNA TGCGCCAGCAAGCTAGGTGGGACAGGGCCCGACGAGCAGTACTTC. Looking up the rest from reference TRBV5-1 and TRBJ2-7 gives the full variable domain: KAGVTQTPRYLIKTRGQQVTLSCSPISGHRSVSWYQQTPGQGLQFLFEYFSETQRNKGNFPGRFSGRQFSNSRSEMNVSTLELGDSALYLCASKLGGTGPDEQYFGPGTRLTVT.

The sample holds many counts of this clonotype. This chain links TRBV5-1 with TRBJ2-5; D gene unclear. The germline V and J ends were trimmed by 4 bases and 7 bases, with 17 bases remaining between them. The CDR3 is 14 residues long. From germline, CDR1 is SGHRS and CDR2 YFSETQ. Written as DNA, the CDR3 is TGCGCCAGCAGCAGTTTGCGGACCCCGCGGACCCAGTACTTC. It codes for CASSSLRTPRTQYF.

Ten or more counts support this clonotype. The chain recombines TRBV10-3 with TRBJ1-1; 7 bases are shared with TRBD1. This CDR3 region has 15 residues. The germline gives CDR1 ENHRY, CDR2 SYGVKD. V lost 6 bases to trimming and J lost 1 base; unmatched junction nucleotides: 8. The CDR3 spells CAISNSGQKNTEAFF. CDR3 DNA sequence: TGTGCCATCAGCAATTCGGGACAGAAGAACACTGAAGCTTTCTTT.

In this sample, this clonotype turned up many times. J is TRBJ2-4 and V is TRBV30, with unresolved D. The CDR3 spans 11 residues. In germline, CDR1 is GTSNPN, CDR2 SVGIG (reference sequence). Deletions cut 3 bases from V and 10 bases from J, with 10 bases between. CDR3 sequence: CAWRGSGIQYF. The CDR3 DNA is TGTGCCTGGAGGGGATCTGGAATTCAGTACTTC. The whole variable domain, filled in from reference TRBV30 and TRBJ2-4, reads SQTIHQWPATLVQPVGSPLSLECTVEGTSNPNLYWYRQAAGRGLQLLFYSVGIGQISSEVPQNLSASRPQDRQFILSSKKLLLSDSGFYLCAWRGSGIQYFGAGTRLSVL.

The chain recombines TRBV12-3 or TRBV12-4 with TRBJ2-1; 11 bases align to TRBD1. Trimming removed 5 bases from V and 4 bases from J; junction bases left unmatched: 10. The CDR3 is 17 residues long. The CDR3 DNA is TGTGCCAGCAGTACCCGCGGGACAGGGGGTGTTTACAATGAGCAGTTCTTC. It specifies CASSTRGTGGVYNEQFF.

This clonotype was observed at least ten times. V gene TRBV2 combines with J gene TRBJ1-3; no clear D. With 4 bases removed from V and 0 bases from J, the gap between germline ends came to 4 bases. The CDR3 spans 13 residues. In germline, CDR1 is SNHLY, CDR2 FYNNEI. The DNA for the CDR3 is TGTGCCAGCAGTGTTTACTCTGGAAACACCATATATTTT. It yields the protein CASSVYSGNTIYF.

Ten or more counts support this clonotype. The chain uses TRBV20-1 and TRBJ1-5; D not resolved. The CDR3 runs to 18 residues. With 0 bases removed from V and 0 bases from J, the gap between germline ends came to 18 bases. CDR1 and CDR2 from the germline V gene are DFQATT and SNEGSKA (reference sequence). For the CDR3, the DNA is TGCAGTGCTAGAGATCGGCCCACGGCCAGCTATAGCAATCAGCCCCAGCATTTT. It codes for CSARDRPTASYSNQPQHF.